The following is a T cell receptor beta chain sequence with its context. This sample was taken from a study of T cells in Graves' hyperthyroidism and ophthalmopathy. Diagnoses used clinical symptoms, serum thyroxine and TRAb, thyroid ultrasound and orbital computed tomography. The PBMCs had their origin in approximately 10 ml of fresh peripheral blood. Trimming took off 3 bases at V and 0 bases at J, with 9 bases between the two ends. The germline gives CDR1 SQVTM, CDR2 ANQGSEA. This CDR3 region has 14 residues. Amplification of TCR beta CDR3 regions was performed using RNA transcripts as template. Carried out on the TCR CDR3, a first-round RT-PCR used the HTBI primer set. TCRdb ran MiXCR on the multiplex PCR reads and lists one entry per CDR3 protein. Of approximately 490,000 distinct CDR3 sequences in the sample, about 20% were seen once.

The V gene is TRBV29-1, the J gene TRBJ2-1; D possibly uses TRBD1 or TRBD2 (5 bases each). The TCR was taken from a woman aged 65 to 85 with Graves' ophthalmopathy. Sequencing was performed on blood. The CDR3 nucleotides read TGCAGCGTTGACGAGGGGCCCTCCTACAATGAGCAGTTCTTC. This codes for CSVDEGPSYNEQFF.